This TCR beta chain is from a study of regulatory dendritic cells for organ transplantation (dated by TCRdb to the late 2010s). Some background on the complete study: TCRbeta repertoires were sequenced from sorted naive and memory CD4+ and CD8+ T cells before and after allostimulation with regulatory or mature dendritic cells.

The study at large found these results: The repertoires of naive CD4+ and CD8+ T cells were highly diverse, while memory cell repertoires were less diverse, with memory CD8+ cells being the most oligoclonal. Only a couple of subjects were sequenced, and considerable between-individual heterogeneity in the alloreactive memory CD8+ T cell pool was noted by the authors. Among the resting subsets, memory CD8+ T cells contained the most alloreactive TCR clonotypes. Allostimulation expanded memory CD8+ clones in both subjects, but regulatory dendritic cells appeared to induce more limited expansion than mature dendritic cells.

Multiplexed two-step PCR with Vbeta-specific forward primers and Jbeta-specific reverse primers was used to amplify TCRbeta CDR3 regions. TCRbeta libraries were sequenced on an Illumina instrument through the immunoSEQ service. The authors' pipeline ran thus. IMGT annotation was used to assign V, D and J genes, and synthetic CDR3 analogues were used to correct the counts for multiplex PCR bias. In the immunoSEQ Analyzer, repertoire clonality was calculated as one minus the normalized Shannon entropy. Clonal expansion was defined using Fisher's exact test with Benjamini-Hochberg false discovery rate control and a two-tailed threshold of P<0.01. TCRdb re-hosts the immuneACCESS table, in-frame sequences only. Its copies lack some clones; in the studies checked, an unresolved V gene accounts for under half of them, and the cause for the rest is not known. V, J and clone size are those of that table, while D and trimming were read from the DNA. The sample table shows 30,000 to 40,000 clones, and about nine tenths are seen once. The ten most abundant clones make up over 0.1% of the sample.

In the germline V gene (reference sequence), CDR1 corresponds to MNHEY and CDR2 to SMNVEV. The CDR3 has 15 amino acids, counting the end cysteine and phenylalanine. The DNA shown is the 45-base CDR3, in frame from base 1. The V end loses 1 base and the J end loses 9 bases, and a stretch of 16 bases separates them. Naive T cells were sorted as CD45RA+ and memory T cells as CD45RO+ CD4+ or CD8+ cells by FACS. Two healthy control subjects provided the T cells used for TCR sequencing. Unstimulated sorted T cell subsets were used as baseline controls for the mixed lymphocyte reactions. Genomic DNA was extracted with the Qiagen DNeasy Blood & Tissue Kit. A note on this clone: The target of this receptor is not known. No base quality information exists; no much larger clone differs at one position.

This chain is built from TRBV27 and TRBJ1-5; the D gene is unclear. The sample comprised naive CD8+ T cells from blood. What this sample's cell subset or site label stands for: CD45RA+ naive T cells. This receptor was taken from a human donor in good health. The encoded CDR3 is CASSLLFSEIMPQHF. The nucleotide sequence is TGTGCCAGCAGTTTATTATTTTCAGAAATCATGCCCCAGCATTTT.